The 11 T cell receptor beta chains below come from one sample, sequenced in a study of cytomegalovirus exposure and HLA in healthy donors. With 60 Vbeta and 13 Jbeta primers, the PCR was carried out. TCRdb's copy holds only in-frame clones and misses some; the assay was immunoSEQ multiplex PCR. The sample consists of 100,000 to 150,000 clones, around three quarters of them appearing once. Source material: PBMCs. These TCRs come from a middle-aged man in good health and CMV-seronegative.

This chain connects TRBV7-3 to TRBJ2-5; TRBD2 is a possible D gene (6 bases). V was clipped by 5 bases and J by 4 bases, with 14 bases between them. CDR3 length: 14 amino acids. Germline V CDR1 and CDR2: SGHTA, FQGTGA. In nucleotides, the CDR3 is TGTGCCAGCAGCCCTAACCGGGGGAGAGAGACCCAGTACTTC. Encoded protein: CASSPNRGRETQYF.

This chain connects TRBV19 to TRBJ1-1, with no clear D. V lost 11 bases, J lost 0 bases, and 10 bases lay in between. The CDR3 covers 12 residues. CDR1 and CDR2 (germline): LNHDA, SQIVND (reference sequence). As DNA, the CDR3 is TGTGCCGTTAAAAATCTGAACACTGAAGCTTTCTTT. It yields the protein CAVKNLNTEAFF. The whole variable domain, filled in from reference TRBV19 and TRBJ1-1, reads DGGITQSPKYLFRKEGQNVTLSCEQNLNHDAMYWYRQDPGQGLRLIYYSQIVNDFQKGDIAEGYSVSREKKESFPLTVTSAQKNPTAFYLCAVKNLNTEAFFGQGTRLTVV.

The rearrangement uses TRBV10-2 and TRBJ2-1; D call uncertain. Germline V lookup: CDR1 WSHSY, CDR2 SAAADI. Between the trimmed V and J ends, which lost 2 bases and 0 bases, there was a span of 8 bases. The CDR3 loop spans 15 amino acids. The CDR3 region is CASSEEIRSYNEQFF. The CDR3 nucleotides read TGCGCCAGCAGTGAGGAGATCCGCTCCTACAATGAGCAGTTCTTC.

In nucleotides, the CDR3 is TGTGCCAGCAGGCCGGGGGGGCCGTACAATGAGCAGTTCTTC. Translated, it gives CASRPGGPYNEQFF. The chain combines TRBV27 with TRBJ2-1; the match to TRBD2 covers 8 bases. This CDR3 has 14 amino acids. Trimming cost V 6 bases and J 4 bases; bases outside gene matches: 5. Per the germline V gene, CDR1 is MNHEY and CDR2 is SMNVEV (reference sequence).

The genes are TRBV11-3 and TRBJ2-3; TRBD1 might be the D (5 bases). Deletions cut 3 bases from V and 2 bases from J, with 9 bases between. Germline values: CDR1 SGHNT, CDR2 YENEEA. The CDR3 spans 14 residues. The CDR3 protein is CASSLAGITDTQYF. CDR3 sequence (DNA): TGTGCCAGCAGCTTGGCAGGGATCACAGATACGCAGTATTTT. Looking up the rest from reference TRBV11-3 and TRBJ2-3 gives the full variable domain: EAGVVQSPRYKIIEKKQPVAFWCNPISGHNTLYWYLQNLGQGPELLIRYENEEAVDDSQLPKDRFSAERLKGVDSTLKIQPAELGDSAVYLCASSLAGITDTQYFGPGTRLTVL.

A remark on this clone: An end of the junction differs from the germline gene, which may be a read error. Additional DNA sequences in this sample encode the identical CDR3. J is TRBJ1-4 and V is TRBV5-1; a weak D match, TRBD1 (6 bases). The CDR3 extends over 16 amino acids. Germline CDR1 is SGHRS and CDR2 is YFSETQ. The chain's CDR3 is CASRPTGSATNEKLFF. CDR3 coding DNA: TGCGCCAGCAGGCCAACAGGGTCGGCAACTAATGAAAAATTGTTTTTT.

This clone was observed a single time. The chain carries TRBV28 and TRBJ2-5; D is perhaps TRBD1 (6 bases). CDR1 is MDHEN, CDR2 SYDVKM, per germline. V lost 8 bases and J 2 bases, leaving 9 bases between the germline ends. The CDR3 sequence is 12 residues long. The CDR3 bases are TGTGCCAGCCGGGACACACAAGAGACCCAGTACTTC. Translated: CASRDTQETQYF.

The V call is TRBV6-6, the J call TRBJ2-5, with D maybe TRBD2 (8 bases). The CDR3 extends over 14 amino acids. CDR1 is MNHNY and CDR2 is SVGAGI in the germline V gene (reference sequence). Trimming removed 7 bases from V and 5 bases from J, with 17 bases in between. CDR3 region: CASTGGSGGETQYF. The CDR3 coding sequence is TGTGCCAGCACGGGAGGGTCAGGGGGGGAGACCCAGTACTTC.

The CDR3 here is CASSSPGVSYEQYF. DNA for the CDR3: TGTGCCAGCAGCTCCCCCGGGGTCTCCTACGAGCAGTACTTC. The chain employs TRBV6-5 and TRBJ2-7; possible D gene TRBD2, 5 bases. The germline V and J ends were trimmed by 6 bases and 0 bases, with 12 bases remaining between them. The CDR3 loop spans 14 amino acids. Germline V gives CDR1 MNHEY, CDR2 SVGAGI.

This chain links TRBV7-8 with TRBJ1-5; the D gene is possibly TRBD1 (6 bases). Per the germline V gene, CDR1 is SGHVS and CDR2 is FQNEAQ. The CDR3 is 16 amino acids. The germline V and J ends were trimmed by 7 bases and 6 bases, with 22 bases remaining between them. The CDR3 nucleotides read TGTGCCAGCACCCCGGTCCAGGGGAATCTTCTTCAGCCCCAGCATTTT. Protein product: CASTPVQGNLLQPQHF. Combining the CDR3 with reference TRBV7-8 and TRBJ1-5 gives the whole variable domain GAGVSQSPRYKVAKRGQDVALRCDPISGHVSLFWYQQALGQGPEFLTYFQNEAQLDKSGLPSDRFFAERPEGSVSTLKIQRTQQEDSAVYLCASTPVQGNLLQPQHFGDGTRLSIL.

V usage is TRBV21-1 and J usage is TRBJ2-3; the DNA was not used to check the table's D call, TRBD2. TRBV21-1 is annotated as a pseudogene. The CDR3 spans 17 residues. The CDR3, as DNA: TGTGCCAGCATCGGAGAAGCTGTAGCGGGGGGGCCAGATACGCAGTATTTT. It yields the protein CASIGEAVAGGPDTQYF.